This TCR beta chain was sequenced during a study of blood T cell repertoires in COVID-19. Study in general: There were acute and convalescent COVID-19 samples, and they came from the United States, Italy and Spain. Sources were T cells, B-cell-depleted T cells, or PBMCs; the material itself was cDNA or gDNA.

Under the authors' procedure: The assay estimated nucleated cells by amplifying reference gene primers. Here immunoSEQ multiplex PCR was the method, and the copy in TCRdb shows in-frame clones only, minus some. The DNA was the basis for D and trimming; V, J and clone size are from that table. The sample consists of around 240,000 clones, 85% of them appearing once. Sequencing was carried out using peripheral blood. The sequence derives from a man in his forties with acute or convalescent COVID-19.

Written as DNA, the CDR3 is TGTGCCAGCAGTGAAGGGACAGGCGGTCAGGAGACCCAGTACTTC. Protein product: CASSEGTGGQETQYF. The rearrangement uses TRBV6-1 and TRBJ2-5; 7 bases map to TRBD1. The CDR3 runs to 15 residues. V lost 1 base, J lost 5 bases, and 7 bases stayed unmatched. Germline assignment: CDR1 MNHNS and CDR2 SASEGT.